This T cell receptor beta chain is from a study of a mutant IDH1 vaccine in newly diagnosed glioma (dated by TCRdb to about 2021). Describing the broader study: Vaccination began 4-6 weeks after radiotherapy alone, or alongside temozolomide cycles in the chemotherapy-containing groups. Of the 25 to 40 treated patients, roughly 62% were male and approximately 38% were female, and the mean age was about 40 years. Before enrollment, patients had received standard therapy of radiotherapy alone, temozolomide alone, or radiochemotherapy with temozolomide; most received the combination. Visit V12 was the week-35 safety follow-up and visit V13 was the week-47 end of study. Peripheral blood was collected at six visits: V03 (baseline), V05, V07, V10, V12 and V13. Longitudinal TCRB deep sequencing was done for about two dozen treated patients, wherever samples were available for exploratory analyses. Study-level results and caveats: According to the authors, sample limitations meant that analyses of patient blood samples could not be reproduced. Across multiple MHC alleles, vaccine-induced immune responses were seen in around 93% of patients. Selection of PBMC samples for TCRB deep sequencing was based on availability. Pseudoprogression appeared unrelated to alterations in the top peripheral T cell clonotypes detected by TCRB sequencing.

The protocol used for the library was the immunoSEQ multiplex PCR assay. Rearranged TCR beta chain sequences were amplified using the hsTCRB Kit according to the manufacturer's protocol. An Illumina MiSeq was used to sequence the TCRB libraries. The authors' pipeline ran thus. The kit vendor's proprietary platform handled demultiplexing, trimming and gene mapping. As stored in TCRdb, this immuneACCESS dataset retains in-frame rearrangements with V and J assigned. A fraction of the clones does not appear; measured against another copy, unresolved V genes explain less than half of the discrepancy, and the remainder lacks a known reason. For V, J and clone size, that table is used; D and trimming come from the DNA. This sample is represented by roughly 50,000 clones; 76% of them were singletons. Together, the top ten hold 4% to 5.5% of the sample. The sample's time point label is to be understood as: week 47, end of study. Every vaccine dose consisted of 300 ug of a 20-mer mutant IDH1 peptide in Montanide, administered subcutaneously together with topical imiquimod. Across visits V03 through V10, patients got a total of eight vaccinations, given in weeks 1, 3, 5, 7, 11, 15, 19 and 23. Newly diagnosed WHO grade 3 or 4 IDH1-mutant astrocytomas showing loss of nuclear ATRX were present in the donors. The samples were drawn from NOA16, a multicentre, single-arm, open-label phase I trial in Germany that tested a mutant IDH1 peptide vaccine in humans for the first time. Genomic DNA for TCRB sequencing was isolated from EDTA blood with the DNeasy Blood and Tissue Kit.

Concerning this clone itself: Its antigen target is currently unknown. The input lacks base qualities; no much larger clone sits a single base away.

According to the germline V gene, CDR1 reads MNHNS and CDR2 reads SASEGT. At the junction V is shortened by 3 bases and J by 0 bases, with 11 bases in between. CDR3 length: 16 amino acids, cysteine to phenylalanine. The read is trimmed to its CDR3 DNA, 48 bases read in frame from base 1. Sample: PBMCs, taken from a glioma patient whose treatment included an IDH1 peptide vaccine. The chain employs TRBV6-1 and TRBJ1-4, with no confidently assigned D gene. This clonotype originated in a middle-aged woman with glioma. Some clones in this sample may be carry-over from other donors' samples. The DNA reads TGTGCCAGCAGTGATATTGACGGGACAACTAATGAAAAACTGTTTTTT. It encodes CASSDIDGTTNEKLFF.